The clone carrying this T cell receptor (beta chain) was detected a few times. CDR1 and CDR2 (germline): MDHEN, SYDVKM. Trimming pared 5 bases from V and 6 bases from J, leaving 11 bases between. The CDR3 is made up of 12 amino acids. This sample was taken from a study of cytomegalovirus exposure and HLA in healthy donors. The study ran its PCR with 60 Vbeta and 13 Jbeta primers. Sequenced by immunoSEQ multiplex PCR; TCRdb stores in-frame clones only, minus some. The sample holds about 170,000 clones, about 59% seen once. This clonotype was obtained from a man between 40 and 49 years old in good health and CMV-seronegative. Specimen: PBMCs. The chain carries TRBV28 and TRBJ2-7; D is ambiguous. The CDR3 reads CASSLGTPEQYF. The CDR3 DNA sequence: TGTGCCAGCAGTCTAGGAACTCCCGAGCAGTACTTC.